A single sample gave rise to the 15 T cell receptor beta chains below, sequenced in a study of shared clonotypes between healthy human individuals. Generated by immunoSEQ multiplex PCR, the TCRdb table keeps only in-frame clones and is missing some. The sample yields 2 million to 2.5 million clones, 85% to 95% seen once. The sequenced sample was naive CD4+ T cells sorted from blood. Subset meaning: CD45RA+ positively selected. These receptors all come from a man younger than 35 in good health.

V usage is TRBV18 and J usage is TRBJ2-7; 8 bases are a match to TRBD2. J lost 3 bases, V lost 0 bases, and 13 bases had no gene match. The CDR3 is 18 amino acids. CDR1 KGHSH and CDR2 LQKENI come from the germline V gene. This CDR3 reads CASSPPAGGHRRGYEQYF. In DNA form, the CDR3 reads TGTGCCAGCTCACCACCGGCGGGGGGCCATCGTAGAGGCTACGAGCAGTACTTC.

This CDR3 is CASSAGPWDDEKLFF. CDR3 nucleotide sequence: TGTGCCAGCAGCGCGGGACCCTGGGACGATGAAAAACTGTTTTTT. The chain combines TRBV9 with TRBJ1-4; D perhaps matches TRBD1 (5 bases). This CDR3 spans 15 amino acids. In germline, CDR1 is SGDLS, CDR2 YYNGEE. V lost 3 bases and J 6 bases, leaving 15 bases between the germline ends.

The chain joins TRBV7-2 to TRBJ1-1, with TRBD1 matching 8 bases. Looked up from germline, CDR1 is SGHTA and CDR2 is FQGNSA. The V and J ends lost 4 bases and 1 base, in that order; junction bases with no gene match: 2. CDR3 length: 14 amino acids. The CDR3 sequence: CASSWGQANTEAFF. In DNA, the CDR3 is TGTGCCAGCAGCTGGGGACAGGCGAACACTGAAGCTTTCTTT.

This chain links TRBV5-1 with TRBJ2-2; possibly TRBD1 for D (5 bases). The CDR3 is 16 residues long. Germline V gene data show CDR1 as SGHRS and CDR2 as YFSETQ. Trimming removed 0 bases from V and 1 base from J, with 10 bases in between. The DNA for the CDR3 is TGCGCCAGCAGCTTGGAGCAGGGATTGAACACCGGGGAGCTGTTTTTT. Its protein product is CASSLEQGLNTGELFF.

V and J are TRBV6-5 and TRBJ2-1, with TRBD2 matching over 8 bases. CDR1 MNHEY and CDR2 SVGAGI come from the germline V gene. V was pared by 4 bases and J by 15 bases, with 11 bases of the junction left unmatched. The length of the CDR3 is 13 residues. The CDR3 DNA reads as TGTGCCAGCAGTTTAAACTCAGCGGGAGTTCCGTTCTTC. This codes for CASSLNSAGVPFF.

A word on this clone: In the same sample, other DNA sequences code for this CDR3. The rearrangement uses TRBV5-1 and TRBJ2-3; 9 positions agree with TRBD2. This CDR3 is 15 amino acids long. Trimming at V came to 3 bases and at J to 1 base, leaving 3 bases not matched to a gene. CDR1 is SGHRS, CDR2 YFSETQ, per germline. The CDR3 spells CASSSSGGRTDTQYF. For the CDR3, the DNA is TGCGCCAGCAGCTCCAGCGGGGGGCGCACAGATACGCAGTATTTT. The full variable domain, with the rest looked up from reference TRBV5-1 and TRBJ2-3, is KAGVTQTPRYLIKTRGQQVTLSCSPISGHRSVSWYQQTPGQGLQFLFEYFSETQRNKGNFPGRFSGRQFSNSRSEMNVSTLELGDSALYLCASSSSGGRTDTQYFGPGTRLTVL.

The chain is built from TRBV2 and TRBJ1-1, with 7 bases identical to TRBD1. The length of the CDR3 is 12 residues. The germline CDR1 and CDR2 sequences are SNHLY and FYNNEI. Losses at the gene ends were 1 base for V and 7 bases for J; bases not matched to a gene: 0. The CDR3 loop reads CASSEGDSEAFF. The CDR3 DNA sequence: TGTGCCAGCAGTGAAGGGGACAGTGAAGCTTTCTTT.

V gene TRBV7-8 combines with J gene TRBJ2-5; TRBD2 might be the D (7 bases). This CDR3 spans 18 amino acids. V lost 2 bases and J 3 bases, leaving 22 bases between the germline ends. Germline CDR1 reads SGHVS; CDR2 reads FQNEAQ. CDR3 protein: CASSLLGGGHPSKETQYF. CDR3 sequence (DNA): TGTGCCAGCAGCTTACTCGGCGGGGGCCACCCCTCCAAAGAGACCCAGTACTTC.

This rearrangement joins TRBV28 to TRBJ2-1; 14 bases are shared with TRBD2. This CDR3 comprises 18 residues. Trimming removed 6 bases from V and 0 bases from J; junction bases left unmatched: 7. Germline V CDR1 and CDR2: MDHEN, SYDVKM. CDR3 residues: CASSRTSGRPFSYNEQFF. The CDR3 DNA sequence: TGTGCCAGCAGCCGGACTAGCGGGAGGCCCTTCTCCTACAATGAGCAGTTCTTC.

The rearrangement links TRBV2 to TRBJ1-1; D may be TRBD1 (6 bases). V was cut by 6 bases and J by 5 bases, with 13 bases left in between. The CDR3 is made up of 13 amino acids. CDR1 SNHLY and CDR2 FYNNEI come from the germline V gene. The CDR3 region is CASRVDSVTEAFF. CDR3 coding DNA: TGTGCCAGCAGGGTGGACAGTGTGACTGAAGCTTTCTTT. Combining the CDR3 with reference TRBV2 and TRBJ1-1 gives the whole variable domain EPEVTQTPSHQVTQMGQEVILRCVPISNHLYFYWYRQILGQKVEFLVSFYNNEISEKSEIFDDQFSVERPDGSNFTLKIRSTKLEDSAMYFCASRVDSVTEAFFGQGTRLTVV.

The chain has TRBV11-2 and TRBJ1-5; D perhaps matches TRBD1 (6 bases). Deletions cut 2 bases from V and 11 bases from J, with 13 bases between. Germline loops: CDR1 SGHAT, CDR2 FQNNGV. This CDR3 has 13 amino acids. As DNA, the CDR3 is TGTGCCAGCAGCTTAAATGGAGGGACAACCCAGCATTTT. This gives the protein CASSLNGGTTQHF.

Comments on this clone: At the DNA level, this CDR3 is encoded by other sequences in the same sample as well. The J gene is TRBJ2-7, the V gene TRBV5-1; 9 nucleotides line up with TRBD1. Germline V lookup: CDR1 SGHRS, CDR2 YFSETQ. V gave up 3 bases and J gave up 1 base; unmatched junction bases: 5. The length of the CDR3 is 15 residues. The CDR3 spells CASSSGQGPSYEQYF. The CDR3 DNA follows: TGCGCCAGCAGCTCTGGACAGGGGCCGTCCTACGAGCAGTACTTC.

This clone was seen once. The chain has TRBV5-4 and TRBJ2-1, with unresolved D. This CDR3 is built from 15 residues. Trimming stripped 4 bases from V and 0 bases from J, with 11 bases between. Germline V lookup: CDR1 SGHNT, CDR2 YYREEE (reference sequence). CDR3 DNA sequence: TGTGCCAGCAGCCCGGGTGGAGACTCCTACAATGAGCAGTTCTTC. As protein: CASSPGGDSYNEQFF. The full variable domain, in which reference TRBV5-4 and TRBJ2-1 provide the parts outside the CDR3, is ETGVTQSPTHLIKTRGQQVTLRCSSQSGHNTVSWYQQALGQGPQFIFQYYREEENGRGNFPPRFSGLQFPNYSSELNVNALELDDSALYLCASSPGGDSYNEQFFGPGTRLTVL.

V and J are TRBV6-6 and TRBJ1-2, with 8 bases identical to TRBD1. V gave up 5 bases and J gave up 4 bases; unmatched junction bases: 9. The length of the CDR3 is 15 residues. The germline V gene has CDR1 MNHNY and CDR2 SVGAGI (reference sequence). CDR3 sequence reads: CASSVGQGGGYGYTF. DNA of the CDR3: TGTGCCAGCAGTGTCGGACAGGGAGGAGGCTATGGCTACACCTTC.

The genes are TRBV5-4 and TRBJ2-5; 7 bases fit TRBD2. The CDR3 runs 14 residues. V lost 8 bases, J lost 2 bases, and 9 bases stayed unmatched. The germline V gene has CDR1 SGHNT and CDR2 YYREEE (reference sequence). The CDR3 bases are TGTGCCAGTTCGGTTGGGGGGGTACAAGAGACCCAGTACTTC. It encodes CASSVGGVQETQYF.